A selection of T cell receptor beta chains follows, all from one sample in a study of blood T cell repertoires in COVID-19. Only in-frame clones appear in the TCRdb table, and some are missing; sequencing was by immunoSEQ multiplex PCR. The repertoire consists of over 130,000 clones, with almost 85% occurring once and the leading ten covering nearly 3.5%. The sequenced sample was PBMCs or T cells enriched from blood (not recorded which). These receptors came from a woman aged 45-60 years with acute COVID-19. CDR3s include the opening cysteine and the closing phenylalanine or tryptophan. A D gene is named only where the DNA matches it firmly.

j_call	d_call	v_call	cdr3_aa	cdr3_nt
TRBJ1-2	TRBD1	TRBV11-2	CASSLAGQGGGYTF	TGTGCCAGCAGCTTGGCCGGACAGGGGGGTGGCTACACCTTC
TRBJ2-7	TRBD1	TRBV28	CASSPGTGLEEQYF	TGTGCCAGCAGTCCGGGGACAGGGTTAGAAGAGCAGTACTTC
TRBJ1-5	NA	TRBV28	CASITGLGQPQHF	TGTGCCAGCATAACAGGGTTGGGACAGCCCCAGCATTTT
TRBJ1-4	NA	TRBV7-2	CASSLQGSNEKLFF	TGTGCCAGCAGCTTACAGGGTTCTAATGAAAAACTGTTTTTT
TRBJ2-7	NA	TRBV7-9	CASSPSSGEQYF	TGTGCCAGCAGCCCCTCTAGTGGCGAGCAGTACTTC
TRBJ1-1	NA	TRBV7-2	CASSSNRVATEAFF	TGTGCCAGCAGCTCTAACAGGGTTGCCACTGAAGCTTTCTTT
TRBJ2-7	NA	TRBV11-2	CASSLAPGDSYEQYF	TGTGCCAGCAGCTTAGCCCCAGGGGACTCCTACGAGCAGTACTTC
TRBJ2-7	NA	TRBV19	CASSIVAGLDEQYF	TGTGCCAGTAGTATAGTGGCAGGGCTGGACGAGCAGTACTTC
TRBJ2-4	NA	TRBV6-5	CASKIEGGNIQYF	TGTGCCAGCAAAATAGAAGGGGGAAACATTCAGTACTTC
TRBJ2-3	NA	TRBV27	CASSEIAVLLTDTQYF	TGTGCCAGCAGTGAGATAGCGGTCCTCCTCACAGATACGCAGTATTTT
TRBJ1-5	NA	TRBV4-1	CASSQDGAGVSNQPQHF	TGCGCCAGCAGCCAAGACGGGGCAGGGGTGAGCAATCAGCCCCAGCATTTT
TRBJ2-7	TRBD1	TRBV18	CASSPGQGSSYEQYF	TGTGCCAGCTCACCAGGACAGGGGAGCTCCTACGAGCAGTACTTC
TRBJ2-3	TRBD2	TRBV29-1	CSVDERRRESDTQYF	TGCAGCGTTGATGAGCGAAGGCGGGAGTCAGATACGCAGTATTTT
TRBJ2-7	NA	TRBV7-2	CASSSNRVYEQYF	TGTGCCAGCAGCTCAAACAGGGTCTACGAGCAGTACTTC
TRBJ1-1	TRBD1	TRBV3-1/TRBV3-2	CASSPTGGGPEAFF	TGTGCCAGCAGCCCGACAGGGGGCGGCCCTGAAGCTTTCTTT
TRBJ1-2	NA	TRBV5-1	CASSLAVGRGPMGGYTF	TGCGCCAGCAGCTTGGCAGTGGGCAGGGGCCCTATGGGGGGCTACACCTTC
TRBJ1-2	TRBD1	TRBV2	CASSGPRDRGSGYTF	TGTGCCAGCAGCGGGCCCAGGGACAGGGGGAGCGGCTACACCTTC